The 5 T cell receptor beta chains reported below all come from one sample, sequenced in a study of T cells after yellow fever vaccination. TCRdb ran MiXCR on the 5' RACE reads and lists one entry per CDR3 protein. There are 300,000 to 400,000 distinct CDR3 sequences in the sample; approximately 5.7% occur only once, and approximately 15% lies in the top ten. The source material was PBMCs, sampled 5 days after the yellow fever booster vaccination. These receptors originate from a man aged 25-45 years who received the YFV17D yellow fever vaccine.

This clonotype came up many times. This sequence joins TRBV20-1 and TRBJ2-7, with D maybe TRBD1 (6 bases). In germline, CDR1 is DFQATT, CDR2 SNEGSKA (reference sequence). The CDR3 length is 15 residues. V lost 6 bases to trimming and J lost 4 bases, with 22 bases between them. DNA for the CDR3: TGCAGTGCGATTGACAGGTCCCTAGATATTTACGAGCAGTACTTC. Translated, it gives CSAIDRSLDIYEQYF.

This clonotype occurred a few times. The V gene is TRBV5-1, the J gene TRBJ2-1; 8 bases match TRBD2. Germline V lookup: CDR1 SGHRS, CDR2 YFSETQ. V was clipped by 0 bases and J by 3 bases; unmatched bases: 14. The CDR3 covers 19 residues. The CDR3 coding sequence is TGCGCCAGCAGCTTGGCCCCTGTCACTAGCGGAGATTTCTACAATGAGCAGTTCTTC. Encoded protein: CASSLAPVTSGDFYNEQFF.

The V gene is TRBV5-1, the J gene TRBJ2-5; 8 bases line up with TRBD1. The CDR3 extends over 16 amino acids. Germline CDR1 is SGHRS and CDR2 is YFSETQ. With V trimmed by 0 bases and J by 4 bases, 8 bases remained unmatched. The CDR3 DNA is TGCGCCAGCAGCTTGGTCGCGACAGGGGTTCGAGAGACCCAGTACTTC. Translation gives CASSLVATGVRETQYF.

In this sample, this clonotype turned up a few times. The chain couples TRBV5-1 to TRBJ2-7; 12 bases line up with TRBD2. The trim removed 3 bases at V and 1 base at J, leaving 2 bases unmatched. CDR3 length: 15 residues. The germline CDR1 and CDR2 sequences are SGHRS and YFSETQ. CDR3 region: CASSWTSGNSYEQYF. CDR3 bases: TGCGCCAGCAGCTGGACTAGCGGGAATTCCTACGAGCAGTACTTC.

The chain couples TRBV12-3 or TRBV12-4 to TRBJ2-2; 9 positions match TRBD1. V was pared by 7 bases and J by 5 bases, with 5 bases of the junction left unmatched. This CDR3 spans 14 amino acids. DNA of the CDR3: TGTGCCAGCAAAGACAGGGGGGCTACCGGGGAGCTGTTTTTT. The encoded protein is CASKDRGATGELFF.